This T cell receptor (beta chain) is from a study of graft-versus-host responses after intestinal transplantation. TCRdb's table, derived via immunoSEQ multiplex PCR, lists solely in-frame clones and lacks some. The data contain 25,000 or so clones, roughly nine tenths of them seen just once; the ten biggest clones take up approximately 2%. CDR1 and CDR2 from the germline V gene are SGHTS and YDEGEE. This CDR3 contains 14 residues. Trimming stripped 2 bases from V and 1 base from J, with 6 bases between. The source of this sequence is a human patient who received an intestinal transplant, so some T cells may come from the graft donor. V and J are TRBV5-8 and TRBJ2-2; no clear D gene. Sequenced here: PBMCs, sampled 39 to 40 days after intestinal transplant. The CDR3 region has the DNA TGTGCCAGCAGCTTAGTCAGGAACACCGGGGAGCTGTTTTTT. Amino acids: CASSLVRNTGELFF.